These T cell receptor beta chains were read from a single sample in a study of T cells in Graves' hyperthyroidism and ophthalmopathy. TCRdb fed the multiplex PCR reads into MiXCR, producing one record per CDR3 protein. The sample records fewer than 900,000 distinct CDR3 sequences, roughly 20% being singletons. Sequencing input: blood. The receptors were gathered from a woman aged 45 to 65 with Graves' hyperthyroidism that later progressed to Graves' ophthalmopathy. CDR3s include the opening cysteine and the closing phenylalanine or tryptophan. D genes are given only for firm matches. Some rows have no size entry. The others give once, few or many, or a class for an expanded clone.

abundance	v_gene	d_gene	j_gene	len	CDR3aa	CDR3nt
many	TRBV2	TRBD1	TRBJ2-2	15	CASGGQGANTGELFF	TGTGCCAGCGGGGGACAGGGGGCGAACACCGGGGAGCTGTTTTTT
few	TRBV27	-	TRBJ1-1	14	CASSLWAAGTEAFF	TGTGCCAGCAGTTTATGGGCCGCTGGCACTGAAGCTTTCTTT
-	TRBV15	TRBD2	TRBJ2-1	22	CATSSGRWTSGGPYSSYNEQFF	TGTGCCACCAGCAGCGGACGGTGGACTAGCGGGGGGCCCTACAGCTCCTACAATGAGCAGTTCTTC
-	TRBV19	-	TRBJ1-2	15	CASSFRETPSRGYTF	TGTGCCAGTAGTTTCCGGGAGACCCCATCTCGGGGCTACACCTTC
few	TRBV29-1	-	TRBJ2-5	12	CSVEHSQETQYF	TGCAGCGTTGAGCACAGCCAAGAGACCCAGTACTTC
-	TRBV30	-	TRBJ2-7	12	CAWSRRGYEQYF	TGTGCCTGGAGTCGGAGGGGGTACGAGCAGTACTTC
-	TRBV6-1	-	TRBJ1-5	14	CASTRGRGNQPQHF	TGTGCCAGCACCCGGGGACGGGGGAATCAGCCCCAGCATTTT
many	TRBV6-2/TRBV6-3	TRBD1	TRBJ1-1	15	CASSYSGQVNTEAFF	TGTGCCAGCAGTTACTCCGGACAGGTAAACACTGAAGCTTTCTTT
many	TRBV6-6	-	TRBJ1-1	14	CASSYGRLNTEAFF	TGTGCCAGCAGTTACGGGAGATTGAACACTGAAGCTTTCTTT
-	TRBV5-1	TRBD1	TRBJ2-2	16	CASSLAGQALPGELFF	TGCGCCAGCAGCTTGGCGGGACAGGCCTTACCCGGGGAGCTGTTTTTT
-	TRBV28	-	TRBJ2-7	16	CASSLAPQGLSYEQYF	TGTGCCAGCAGTTTGGCTCCTCAAGGTCTGTCCTACGAGCAGTACTTC
once	TRBV3-1	-	TRBJ1-1	16	CASSQYGGRGNTEAFF	TGTGCCAGCAGCCAATACGGGGGCAGGGGGAACACTGAAGCTTTCTTT
many	TRBV5-1	-	TRBJ1-1	12	CASSLSTTEAFF	TGCGCCAGCAGCTTGTCGACCACTGAAGCTTTCTTT
many	TRBV7-2	-	TRBJ2-5	13	CASSLGRTETQYF	TGTGCCAGCAGCTTAGGTCGGACAGAGACCCAGTACTTC
few	TRBV18	-	TRBJ1-2	15	CASSPQAQANYGYTF	TGTGCCAGCTCACCACAGGCACAGGCTAACTATGGCTACACCTTC
few	TRBV7-3	TRBD1	TRBJ2-6	20	CASSDAKATGTHSGANVLTF	TGTGCCAGCAGCGACGCGAAGGCGACAGGGACCCACTCTGGGGCCAACGTCCTGACTTTC
many	TRBV19	-	TRBJ2-2	11	CASSILGELFF	TGTGCCAGTAGTATCCTCGGGGAGCTGTTTTTT
many	TRBV11-2	TRBD1	TRBJ2-3	15	CASSLGRGRTDTQYF	TGTGCCAGCAGCTTAGGTAGGGGGCGAACAGATACGCAGTATTTT
-	TRBV7-9	-	TRBJ2-2	15	CASSLFGISGGELFF	TGTGCCAGCAGCTTATTCGGCATATCAGGCGGGGAGCTGTTTTTT
few	TRBV4-1	TRBD2	TRBJ2-5	15	CASSQDSGLAGGVDF	TGCGCCAGCAGCCAAGATTCGGGACTAGCGGGGGGGGTGGACTTC
many	TRBV18	-	TRBJ1-1	15	CASSQVSSMNTEAFF	TGTGCCAGCTCACAAGTTAGTTCCATGAACACTGAAGCTTTCTTT
few	TRBV29-1	-	TRBJ2-7	12	CSVVGGVGAQYF	TGCAGCGTTGTTGGAGGTGTGGGGGCGCAGTACTTC
many	TRBV20-1	-	TRBJ1-5	16	CSARRRTEFSNQPQHF	TGCAGTGCTAGAAGAAGAACAGAGTTTAGCAATCAGCCCCAGCATTTT
-	TRBV6-1	TRBD1	TRBJ1-5	16	CASSTGTGGSNQPQHF	TGTGCCAGCAGTACCGGGACAGGAGGTAGCAATCAGCCCCAGCATTTT
-	TRBV7-3	TRBD2	TRBJ2-7	15	CASRHSGSSSYEQYF	TGTGCCAGCAGACATAGCGGGTCAAGCTCCTACGAGCAGTACTTC
-	TRBV15	-	TRBJ1-6	15	CATSIGRHYNSPLHF	TGTGCCACCAGCATCGGACGGCACTATAATTCACCCCTCCACTTT
-	TRBV15	-	TRBJ2-1	15	CATSREGQTYNEQFF	TGTGCCACCAGCAGAGAGGGGCAGACCTACAATGAGCAGTTCTTC
many	TRBV6-1	TRBD1	TRBJ1-1	14	CASSRTGERTEAFF	TGTGCCAGCAGTCGGACAGGGGAAAGGACTGAAGCTTTCTTT
few	TRBV7-9	-	TRBJ1-6	16	CASSLSALSYNSPLHF	TGTGCCAGCAGCTTATCGGCTCTCTCCTATAATTCACCCCTCCACTTT
few	TRBV11-1	TRBD2	TRBJ2-1	18	CASSLQGASGGFYNEQFF	TGTGCCAGCAGCCTCCAAGGTGCTAGCGGGGGGTTCTACAATGAGCAGTTCTTC
-	TRBV5-1	TRBD1	TRBJ2-1	15	CASSQGDRGLNEQFF	TGCGCCAGCAGCCAAGGGGACAGGGGGCTGAATGAGCAGTTCTTC
many	TRBV29-1	TRBD2	TRBJ2-1	11	CSVRTSNEQFF	TGCAGCGTCAGGACTAGCAATGAGCAGTTCTTC
few	TRBV6-1	-	TRBJ2-3	14	CASSRGGRSDTQYF	TGTGCCAGCAGTCGGGGTGGCCGGTCAGATACGCAGTATTTT
many	TRBV5-1	-	TRBJ2-3	15	CASSFAYPSTDTQYF	TGCGCCAGCAGCTTCGCCTACCCTAGCACAGATACGCAGTATTTT
many	TRBV20-1	-	TRBJ2-7	15	CSASGKGGRSYEQYF	TGCAGTGCTAGTGGGAAGGGGGGGCGGTCGTACGAGCAGTACTTC
-	TRBV6-1	-	TRBJ2-4	15	CASSETWGAKNIQYF	TGTGCCAGCAGTGAGACTTGGGGAGCCAAAAACATTCAGTACTTC
-	TRBV2	TRBD1	TRBJ1-3	15	CASSLQGLTGNTIYF	TGTGCCAGCAGCCTACAGGGGCTAACTGGAAACACCATATATTTT
few	TRBV29-1	TRBD2	TRBJ2-1	16	CSVEDAGGSSYNEQFF	TGCAGCGTTGAAGATGCCGGGGGGAGCTCCTACAATGAGCAGTTCTTC
-	TRBV6-1	-	TRBJ1-2	15	CASSLTEALNYGYTF	TGTGCCAGCAGTCTTACAGAGGCTCTTAACTATGGCTACACCTTC
few	TRBV6-1	-	TRBJ1-6	13	CASHRGQDSPLHF	TGTGCCAGCCACCGGGGGCAAGATTCACCCCTCCACTTT
-	TRBV6-1	-	TRBJ2-5	14	CASTDSAYQETQYF	TGTGCCAGCACTGATAGCGCGTACCAAGAGACCCAGTACTTC
once	TRBV12-3/TRBV12-4	-	TRBJ2-1	13	CASSLLMGNEQFF	TGTGCCAGCAGTTTGCTTATGGGAAATGAGCAGTTCTTC
-	TRBV12-3/TRBV12-4	-	TRBJ1-4	14	CASKPGSTNEKLFF	TGTGCCAGCAAACCAGGGTCCACCAATGAAAAACTGTTTTTT
many	TRBV29-1	-	TRBJ1-1	12	CSVEDTNTEAFF	TGCAGCGTTGAGGACACGAACACTGAAGCTTTCTTT
many	TRBV3-1	-	TRBJ2-5	15	CASSPTTGLGKTQYF	TGTGCCAGCAGCCCAACGACCGGTTTGGGGAAGACCCAGTACTTC
once	TRBV7-9	-	TRBJ1-1	13	CASSPLPDTEAFF	TGTGCCAGCAGCCCTCTACCTGACACTGAAGCTTTCTTT
few	TRBV11-3	TRBD1	TRBJ2-2	16	CASSPAGTDELGELFF	TGTGCCAGCAGCCCCGCCGGGACAGATGAATTGGGGGAGCTGTTTTTT
few	TRBV6-1	-	TRBJ1-4	15	CASSPLQIANEKLFF	TGTGCCAGCAGCCCTCTCCAGATTGCTAATGAAAAACTGTTTTTT
-	TRBV6-1	-	TRBJ2-5	13	CASTKGTLETQYF	TGTGCCAGCACTAAGGGAACGCTGGAGACCCAGTACTTC
-	TRBV5-1	TRBD2	TRBJ2-5	16	CASSSTSGGPQETQYF	TGCGCCAGCAGCTCGACTAGCGGGGGGCCTCAAGAGACCCAGTACTTC